This TCR beta chain was documented in a study of T cell responses to AZD1222 COVID-19 vaccine. Germline V gene sequence: CDR1 LNHDA, CDR2 SQIVND (reference sequence). The ends lost 7 bases at V and 3 bases at J; junction bases unmatched: 3. The CDR3 sequence is 13 residues long. Broader study findings: Distributed over spike, vaccine-associated CD4 TCRs predominated at 160-218 and 743-854.

Clones were sequenced by immunoSEQ multiplex PCR, and TCRdb holds only the in-frame ones, with some missing. The table records around 74,000 clones, just over 90% of them present only once. Regarding this clone: Its specificity is not known.

This receptor was taken from an adult in good health. The source was peripheral blood, collected on day 0 of MenACWY control vaccination. The chain is built from TRBV19 and TRBJ2-7, with 10 bases lining up with TRBD1. The DNA of the CDR3 is TGTGCCAGTATAGGGGACAGGGGCTACGAGCAGTACTTC. It is translated as CASIGDRGYEQYF.